Listed below are T cell receptor beta chains from one sample, sequenced in a study of CD8+ T cells in alopecia areata. Clones were sequenced by immunoSEQ multiplex PCR, and TCRdb holds only the in-frame ones, with some missing. The repertoire holds 150,000 or so clones, with roughly 50% as singletons. The specimen was CD4+ T cells sorted from blood. The receptors stem from a human donor in good health. Both conserved end residues are part of each CDR3. The D gene is left open where the match is weak. Only part of the rows carry a size: once, few, many, or a class if the clone is expanded.

>.|TRBJ1-2|.|TRBV30
CAWSAGGFGDYGYTF
TGTGCCTGGAGCGCGGGGGGATTCGGCGACTATGGCTACACCTTC
>TRBD1|TRBJ1-2|.|TRBV14
CASSHGQGLIRGGYTF
TGTGCCAGCAGCCACGGACAGGGCTTAATCCGAGGGGGCTACACCTTC
>TRBD2|TRBJ2-2|.|TRBV25-1
CASGLAGTGELFF
TGTGCCAGCGGACTAGCGGGCACCGGGGAGCTGTTTTTT
>.|TRBJ2-3|.|TRBV7-9
CASSPFGALSTDTQYF
TGTGCCAGCAGCCCCTTTGGAGCGCTAAGCACAGATACGCAGTATTTT
>TRBD1|TRBJ1-5|.|TRBV2
CASTGQGFYQPQHF
TGTGCCAGCACAGGACAGGGTTTTTACCAGCCCCAGCATTTT
>.|TRBJ2-1|.|TRBV29-1
CSVAHMVGNEQFF
TGCAGCGTTGCGCACATGGTCGGCAATGAGCAGTTCTTC
>TRBD1|TRBJ1-1|.|TRBV5-1
CASSSGPSTGAYEAFF
TGCGCCAGCAGCTCGGGTCCGTCGACAGGGGCCTATGAAGCTTTCTTT
>.|TRBJ2-3|.|TRBV30
CAWSGTADTQYF
TGTGCCTGGAGCGGTACTGCAGATACGCAGTATTTT
>TRBD1|TRBJ2-3|.|TRBV29-1
CSVESRGHGTDTQYF
TGCAGCGTTGAATCCAGGGGGCATGGCACAGATACGCAGTATTTT
>TRBD2|TRBJ2-1|few|TRBV19
CASKPGLAGYNEQFF
TGTGCCAGTAAGCCGGGACTAGCGGGATACAATGAGCAGTTCTTC
>.|TRBJ1-4|.|TRBV29-1
CSVAGGDNEKLFF
TGCAGCGTTGCGGGGGGAGATAATGAAAAACTGTTTTTT
>.|TRBJ1-2|few|TRBV29-1
CSAGGAVEGYTF
TGCAGCGCCGGTGGTGCGGTCGAGGGCTACACCTTC
>TRBD1|TRBJ2-2|.|TRBV29-1
CSVVRDRDTGELFF
TGCAGCGTTGTTAGGGACAGGGACACCGGGGAGCTGTTTTTT
>.|TRBJ1-2|once|TRBV5-4
CASSSTGNYGYTF
TGTGCCAGCAGCTCGACCGGTAACTATGGCTACACCTTC
>TRBD2|TRBJ2-4|.|TRBV15
CATSSGGTQNIQYF
TGCGCCACCAGCAGCGGGGGGACGCAAAACATTCAGTACTTC
>.|TRBJ2-7|.|TRBV2
CASSEKVQYF
TGTGCCAGCAGTGAAAAGGTGCAGTACTTC
>.|TRBJ2-3|once|TRBV30
CAWTRTSSPSGQYF
TGTGCCTGGACGCGAACTAGCTCCCCGTCCGGGCAGTATTTT
>TRBD1|TRBJ2-7|.|TRBV29-1
CSVGTGSSLGDEQYF
TGCAGCGTTGGGACAGGGAGCTCCTTGGGCGACGAGCAGTACTTC
>.|TRBJ2-7|.|TRBV7-9
CASSLGSGFYEQYF
TGTGCCAGCAGCTTAGGCTCCGGGTTCTACGAGCAGTACTTC
>TRBD1|TRBJ2-1|.|TRBV6-5
CASSLDRVHEQFF
TGTGCCAGCAGTTTGGACAGGGTACATGAGCAGTTCTTC
>TRBD2|TRBJ2-7|.|TRBV29-1
CSGYGTSDEQYF
TGCAGCGGCTATGGGACTAGCGACGAGCAGTACTTC
>.|TRBJ1-2|.|TRBV6-5
CASSASGGFNYGYTF
TGTGCCAGCAGTGCCTCCGGGGGATTCAACTATGGCTACACCTTC
>TRBD1|TRBJ2-5|.|TRBV15
CATSRSTGDGTQYF
TGTGCCACCAGCAGATCGACAGGGGACGGGACCCAGTACTTC
>TRBD1|TRBJ2-2|.|TRBV19
CASTRGLGGELFF
TGTGCCTCCACGAGGGGGCTCGGCGGGGAGCTGTTTTTT
>.|TRBJ2-5|.|TRBV7-9
CASSLGTGAETQYF
TGTGCCAGCAGCTTAGGAACCGGGGCTGAGACCCAGTACTTC
>.|TRBJ2-2|few|TRBV7-2
CASSLWDITYGELFF
TGTGCCAGCAGCTTATGGGACATTACTTACGGGGAGCTGTTTTTT
>.|TRBJ2-5|.|TRBV15
CATSKNSQETQYF
TGTGCCACCAGCAAAAACAGCCAAGAGACCCAGTACTTC
>.|TRBJ2-7|.|TRBV7-9
CASSGNSGEQYF
TGTGCCAGCAGCGGTAACTCAGGCGAGCAGTACTTC
>TRBD1|TRBJ2-1|.|TRBV19
CASSTAGGLGYDNEQFF
TGTGCCAGTAGTACGGCAGGGGGTTTAGGTTACGACAATGAGCAGTTCTTC
>.|TRBJ2-2|.|TRBV19
CASSITRPGELFF
TGTGCCAGTAGTATAACCCGCCCCGGGGAGCTGTTTTTT
>.|TRBJ2-3|.|TRBV5-4
CASSRPTDTQYF
TGTGCCAGCAGCCGGCCTACAGATACGCAGTATTTT
>TRBD2|TRBJ2-7|.|TRBV28
CASTPTGTSSYEQYF
TGTGCCAGCACCCCAACCGGGACTAGCTCCTACGAGCAGTACTTC
>.|TRBJ1-1|.|TRBV2
CASSERPGSNTEAFF
TGTGCCAGCAGTGAGAGGCCAGGATCGAACACTGAAGCTTTCTTT
>.|TRBJ1-2|.|TRBV6-1
CAGGPQGQVGYTF
TGTGCCGGGGGGCCCCAGGGGCAGGTTGGCTACACCTTC
>.|TRBJ2-5|.|TRBV7-8
CASTLLPGGKTQYF
TGTGCCAGCACTCTTTTACCGGGGGGCAAGACCCAGTACTTC
>.|TRBJ1-2|few|TRBV29-1
CSVEDVSRGRGYTF
TGCAGCGTTGAAGATGTCAGTCGGGGTCGTGGCTACACCTTC
>.|TRBJ2-6|.|TRBV5-1
CASSLQLSGANVLTF
TGCGCCAGCAGCCTTCAGTTATCTGGGGCCAACGTCCTGACTTTC
>.|TRBJ1-5|few|TRBV27
CASGYSNQPQHF
TGTGCCAGCGGCTATAGCAATCAGCCCCAGCATTTT
>.|TRBJ1-5|.|TRBV14
CASSQDPGALNQPQHF
TGTGCCAGCAGCCAAGACCCAGGGGCCTTGAATCAGCCCCAGCATTTT
>.|TRBJ2-5|.|TRBV7-2
CASSPGHAETQYF
TGTGCCAGCAGCCCGGGACATGCGGAGACCCAGTACTTC
>TRBD1|TRBJ2-7|.|TRBV2
CASLGGIRTYEQYF
TGTGCCAGCCTAGGGGGCATAAGGACCTACGAGCAGTACTTC
>.|TRBJ2-3|few|TRBV28
CASSPQTDTQYF
TGTGCCAGCAGTCCCCAAACAGATACGCAGTATTTT
>TRBD2|TRBJ2-1|.|TRBV29-1
CSVQGLAGAEQFF
TGCAGCGTGCAGGGACTAGCGGGTGCTGAGCAGTTCTTC
>TRBD2|TRBJ2-1|few|TRBV5-4
CASTGGGVDEQFF
TGTGCCAGCACGGGGGGAGGGGTCGATGAGCAGTTCTTC
>TRBD2|TRBJ2-5|.|TRBV19
CASSSSSGSFETQYF
TGTGCCAGTAGTAGTTCCAGCGGGAGCTTCGAGACCCAGTACTTC
>.|TRBJ1-2|.|TRBV29-1
CSVAGSPYGYTF
TGCAGCGTTGCTGGGTCCCCCTATGGCTACACCTTC
>.|TRBJ1-1|.|TRBV27
CASRAVLNTEAFF
TGTGCCAGCAGGGCCGTCTTAAACACTGAAGCTTTCTTT
>.|TRBJ2-1|.|TRBV11-2
CASSPEVTYNEQFF
TGTGCCAGCAGCCCGGAGGTGACCTACAATGAGCAGTTCTTC
>.|TRBJ1-1|.|TRBV6-5
CASSSQGGGEAFF
TGTGCCAGCAGTTCTCAGGGAGGGGGTGAAGCTTTCTTT
>.|TRBJ2-3|.|TRBV5-1
CASSLEQRGTDTQYF
TGCGCCAGCAGCTTGGAACAGCGGGGCACAGATACGCAGTATTTT
>.|TRBJ2-5|once|TRBV25-1
CASSLFRGFQETQYF
TGTGCCAGCAGCCTCTTTCGGGGCTTCCAAGAGACCCAGTACTTC
>.|TRBJ2-3|.|TRBV5-4
CASSHKGGAILTDTQYF
TGTGCCAGCAGCCATAAAGGGGGGGCCATTCTCACAGATACGCAGTATTTT
>.|TRBJ2-5|few|TRBV2
CASLLSPGTAGGTQYF
TGTGCCAGCCTATTATCCCCCGGGACAGCCGGGGGGACCCAGTACTTC
>TRBD1|TRBJ1-1|once|TRBV5-1
CASTKTGIGMNTEAFF
TGCGCCAGCACCAAGACAGGGATTGGAATGAACACTGAAGCTTTCTTT